Listed below are T cell receptor beta chains from one sample, sequenced in a study of OX40 agonist ivuxolimab in advanced cancers. Generated by immunoSEQ multiplex PCR, the TCRdb table keeps only in-frame clones and is missing some. The table includes tens of thousands of clones, approximately 89% detected once. The sample consisted of CD4+ or CD8+ T cells sorted from blood, taken in a trial of the OX40 agonist ivuxolimab. These receptors came from an adult with an advanced solid tumor such as melanoma, head and neck, liver or kidney cancer. The CDR3 runs from the conserved cysteine through the conserved F or W. The order of the fields is V gene, CDR3 length, D gene, J gene, CDR3 protein. The D gene is left open where the match is weak.

>TRBV7-9|16|.|TRBJ2-7
CASSHPPGLKTYEQYF
>TRBV7-6|13|.|TRBJ2-1
CASSLGGVYEQFF
>TRBV6-6|14|.|TRBJ2-7
CASRNGQNSYEQYF
>TRBV5-6|16|TRBD1|TRBJ2-1
CASSLIPGQGYNEQFF
>TRBV5-1|15|TRBD2|TRBJ2-1
CASSFLAGGPNEQFF
>TRBV2|15|TRBD2|TRBJ2-3
CASSGLAGNTDTQYF
>TRBV27|12|.|TRBJ1-2
CASTTQGSGYTF
>TRBV7-9|15|.|TRBJ2-1
CASSPPGGQNNEQFF
>TRBV19|13|.|TRBJ1-2
CASEPGGNYGYTF
>TRBV18|17|TRBD2|TRBJ2-2
CASSPPILAGTTGELFF
>TRBV7-2|14|TRBD2|TRBJ2-1
CASSPGLATNEQFF
>TRBV4-1|16|.|TRBJ2-7
CASSKRTGTSPYEQYF
>TRBV12-5|15|TRBD2|TRBJ2-1
CASGFFSSGRAEQFF
>TRBV2|15|TRBD1|TRBJ2-3
CASTTGQGRLDTQYF
>TRBV7-9|17|TRBD2|TRBJ2-1
CASSLVGGRSSYNEQFF
>TRBV2|13|.|TRBJ2-5
CASRGQPQETQYF
>TRBV2|14|TRBD2|TRBJ2-7
CASSALAGEGEQYF
>TRBV10-3|14|TRBD1|TRBJ2-3
CAISRGIGFDTQYF
>TRBV9|15|TRBD2|TRBJ2-2
CASSVDGRGTGELFF
>TRBV5-1|15|.|TRBJ2-5
CASSLEWAGRETQYF
>TRBV6-5|13|TRBD1|TRBJ1-5
CASSQQGFQPQHF
>TRBV21-1|21|.|TRBJ2-1
CASSKPRTSGSPITSYNEQFF
>TRBV6-1|13|.|TRBJ2-3
CASSQDWGDTQYF
>TRBV11-2|12|.|TRBJ1-1
CASSLAGVEAFF
>TRBV7-8|15|.|TRBJ2-5
CASSLNHPKQETQYF
>TRBV6-5|16|.|TRBJ1-4
CASSYSYLRGDEKLFF
>TRBV7-1|11|.|TRBJ1-3
CASSSRHTIYF
>TRBV5-1|16|TRBD2|TRBJ2-1
CASSTIAGDRYNEQFF
>TRBV30|15|.|TRBJ1-5
CAWSFRGELGQPQHF
>TRBV19|16|TRBD1|TRBJ1-5
CASSGQGIGANQPQHF
>TRBV5-1|15|.|TRBJ1-1
CASSQAQGGGTEAFF
>TRBV18|13|.|TRBJ1-1
CASSPWRGTEAFF
>TRBV5-1|13|.|TRBJ1-2
CASSFQGNDGYTF
>TRBV30|15|.|TRBJ2-6
CAWSVGGTGANVLTF
>TRBV19|12|.|TRBJ2-5
CASSIGQETQYF
>TRBV30|16|TRBD2|TRBJ2-1
CAWNKGLAGGYNEQFF
>TRBV19|14|.|TRBJ1-3
CASSISTSGNTIYF
>TRBV25-1|15|.|TRBJ1-4
CASSDTVATNEKLFF
>TRBV27|14|.|TRBJ2-1
CASSTTRDYNEQFF
>TRBV5-3|19|.|TRBJ2-7
CARSCPEAGHKISSYEQYF
>TRBV19|14|.|TRBJ2-1
CASSIRGGYNEQFF
>TRBV29-1|12|.|TRBJ2-3
CSGNRGTSTQYF